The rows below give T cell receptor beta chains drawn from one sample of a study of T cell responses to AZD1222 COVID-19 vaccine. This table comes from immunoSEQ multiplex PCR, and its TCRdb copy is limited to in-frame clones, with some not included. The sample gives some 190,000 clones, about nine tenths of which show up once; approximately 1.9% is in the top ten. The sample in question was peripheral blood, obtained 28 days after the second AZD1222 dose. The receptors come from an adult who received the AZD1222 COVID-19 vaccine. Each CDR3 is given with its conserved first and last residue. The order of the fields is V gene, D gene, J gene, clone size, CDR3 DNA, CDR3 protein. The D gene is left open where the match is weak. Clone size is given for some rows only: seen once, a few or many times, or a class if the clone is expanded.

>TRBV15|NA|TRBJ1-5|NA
TGTGCCACCAGCAGAGATCGGGGCATGGGGAGCAATCAGCCCCAGCATTTT
CATSRDRGMGSNQPQHF
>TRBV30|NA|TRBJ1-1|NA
TGTGCCTGGAGTGTACTTTCGAAAGCTGAAGCTTTCTTT
CAWSVLSKAEAFF
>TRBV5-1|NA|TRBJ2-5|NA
TGCGCCAGCAGCTTGAGTAGCTCGGAGACCCAGTACTTC
CASSLSSSETQYF
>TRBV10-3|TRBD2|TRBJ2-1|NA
TGTGCCATCAGTGAGGGGTTAGGGAGGGTGAGGGAGCAGTTCTTC
CAISEGLGRVREQFF
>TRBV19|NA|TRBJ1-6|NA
TGTGCCCCCCATCCGGGAACTCCTAATTCACCCCTCCACTTT
CAPHPGTPNSPLHF
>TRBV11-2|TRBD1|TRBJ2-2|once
TGTGCCAGCAGGATCCACGGGACAGGGGACCCCGGGGAGCTGTTTTTT
CASRIHGTGDPGELFF
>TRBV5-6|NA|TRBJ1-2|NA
TGTGCCAGCAGAGACCCAGGGCAGAACTATGGCTACACCTTC
CASRDPGQNYGYTF
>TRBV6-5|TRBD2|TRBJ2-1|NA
TGTGCCAGCAACAGACTAGCGGGAGGGCGGGAGCAGTTCTTC
CASNRLAGGREQFF
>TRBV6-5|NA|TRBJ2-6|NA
TGTGCCAGCAGCCCGGGGTGGAGTGGGGCCAACGTCCTGACTTTC
CASSPGWSGANVLTF
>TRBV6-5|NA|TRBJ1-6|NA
TGTGCCAGCAGCTTTGACAGGAATTCACCCCTCCACTTT
CASSFDRNSPLHF
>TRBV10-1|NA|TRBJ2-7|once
TGCGCCAGCAGTGAGTCGGGGGGATTGTACGAGCAGTACTTC
CASSESGGLYEQYF
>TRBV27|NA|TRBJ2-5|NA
TGTGCCAGCACCCCGACCGGCCAACAGACCCAGTACTTC
CASTPTGQQTQYF
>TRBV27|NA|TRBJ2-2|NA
TGTGCCAGCAGTTTATTTTCTTTTATGGTGTCCGGGGAGCTGTTTTTT
CASSLFSFMVSGELFF
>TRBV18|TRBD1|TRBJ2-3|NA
TGTGCCAGCTCACCCCAGGGACAGGGAAGCACAGATACGCAGTATTTT
CASSPQGQGSTDTQYF
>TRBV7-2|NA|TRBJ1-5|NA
TGTGCCAGCAGCTTAGCACAGCATAGCAATCAGCCCCAGCATTTT
CASSLAQHSNQPQHF
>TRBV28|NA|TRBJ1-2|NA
TGTGCCAGCAGTTTGAATCAGAACGATAGGTATGGCTACACCTTC
CASSLNQNDRYGYTF
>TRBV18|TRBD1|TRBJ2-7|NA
TGTGCCAGCTCACCGGACAGGCTCTACGAGCAGTACTTC
CASSPDRLYEQYF
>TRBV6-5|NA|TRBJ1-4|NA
TGTGCCAGCAGTTCCCTGGCTCCTGAGAGGGAAAAACTGTTTTTT
CASSSLAPEREKLFF
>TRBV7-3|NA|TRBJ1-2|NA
TGTGCCAGCAGCTTATTTAGGGGGGTAGGACCCTTAGTTGCGGATGGCTACACCTTC
CASSLFRGVGPLVADGYTF
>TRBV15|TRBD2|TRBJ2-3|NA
TGTGCCACCAGCAGGGGGCTAGCGGGAGAGAGGACAGATACGCAGTATTTT
CATSRGLAGERTDTQYF
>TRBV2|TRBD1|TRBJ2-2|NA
TGTGCCAGCAGGCAGGGGGTACCTACCGGGGAGCTGTTTTTT
CASRQGVPTGELFF
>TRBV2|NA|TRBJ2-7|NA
TGTGCCAGCACCCCATTGAGTAGCGGCTCCTACGAGCAGTACTTC
CASTPLSSGSYEQYF
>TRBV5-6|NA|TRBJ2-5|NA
TGTGCCAGCAGCGGGGGACTCCGTAAAGAGACCCAGTACTTC
CASSGGLRKETQYF
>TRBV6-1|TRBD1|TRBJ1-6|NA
TGTGCCAGCAGTGAAGTCGTCAGGGGGATTTCACCCCTCCACTTT
CASSEVVRGISPLHF
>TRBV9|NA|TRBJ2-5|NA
TGTGCCAGCAGCGCCCCGGCGGATAGTCGGACCCAGTACTTC
CASSAPADSRTQYF
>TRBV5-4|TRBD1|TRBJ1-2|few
TGTGCCAGCAGCTTGGGCGCAGGGGGTTATGGCTACACCTTC
CASSLGAGGYGYTF
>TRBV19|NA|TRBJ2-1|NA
TGTGCCAGTAGTATAGATCATGACTCCTACAATGAGCAGTTCTTC
CASSIDHDSYNEQFF
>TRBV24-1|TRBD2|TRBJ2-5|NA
TGTGCCACCAGTGATTCCGGACTAGCGGGAGTTTTACAGACCCAGTACTTC
CATSDSGLAGVLQTQYF
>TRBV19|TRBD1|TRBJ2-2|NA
TGTGCCAGTGGGGAGCAGGGGGCGCACACCGGGGAGCTGTTTTTT
CASGEQGAHTGELFF
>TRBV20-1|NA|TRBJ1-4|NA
TGCAGTGCTAGTACGGGCACGGATGAAAAACTGTTTTTT
CSASTGTDEKLFF
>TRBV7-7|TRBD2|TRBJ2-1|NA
TGTGCCAGCAGCTTAAGTCTGGCGGGGGGTAGCGATGAGCAGTTCTTC
CASSLSLAGGSDEQFF
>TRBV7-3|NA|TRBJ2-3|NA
TGTGCCAGCAGCACCCGTGGCCCGCCGGATACGCAGTATTTT
CASSTRGPPDTQYF
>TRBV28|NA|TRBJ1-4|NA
TGTGCCAGCAGTTTACAGGGAATTAATGAAAAACTGTTTTTT
CASSLQGINEKLFF
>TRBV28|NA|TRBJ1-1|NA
TGTGCCAGCAGGCGCGCCGGGACCAACCACGAAGAAGCTTTCTTT
CASRRAGTNHEEAFF
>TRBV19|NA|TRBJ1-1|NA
TGTGCCAGTAACCAGGGCCTGGGCACTGAAGCTTTCTTT
CASNQGLGTEAFF
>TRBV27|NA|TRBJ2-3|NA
TGTGCCAGCAGACTCAATTCGGGGGTTGAAGATACGCAGTATTTT
CASRLNSGVEDTQYF
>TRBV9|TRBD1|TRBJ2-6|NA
TGTGCCAGCAGCGCGGGACAGGGGGCTGGGGCCAACGTCCTGACTTTC
CASSAGQGAGANVLTF
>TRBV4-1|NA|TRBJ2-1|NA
TGCGCCAGCAGCCATTCGACTCCGAGGGATGAGCAGTTCTTC
CASSHSTPRDEQFF
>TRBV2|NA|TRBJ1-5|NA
TGTGCCAGCAGTGAACGACGCGGATCGGATCAGCCCCAGCATTTT
CASSERRGSDQPQHF
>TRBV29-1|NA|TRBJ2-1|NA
TGCAGCGTGGGGACCTCGGGGCCCAATGAGCAGTTCTTC
CSVGTSGPNEQFF
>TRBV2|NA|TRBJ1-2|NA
TGTGCCAGCAGTCGAGGTGGGGACAACTATGGCTACACCTTC
CASSRGGDNYGYTF
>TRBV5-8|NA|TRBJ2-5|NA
TGTGCCAGCTTGGCATGGGGGGGGCCTGAGACCCAGTACTTC
CASLAWGGPETQYF
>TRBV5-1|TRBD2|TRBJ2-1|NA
TGCGCCAGCAGCTTGTCACTAGCGGGAGAAGGTGAGCAGTTCTTC
CASSLSLAGEGEQFF
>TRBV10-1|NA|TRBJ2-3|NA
TGCGCCAGCAGTGATCACTCCTCCGGCACAGATACGCAGTATTTT
CASSDHSSGTDTQYF
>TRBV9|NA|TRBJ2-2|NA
TGTGCCAGCACTCCCGATTTATGGGGGGAGCTGTTTTTT
CASTPDLWGELFF
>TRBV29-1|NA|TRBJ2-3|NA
TGCAGCGTCCCGGGCTACCAAGATACGCAGTATTTT
CSVPGYQDTQYF
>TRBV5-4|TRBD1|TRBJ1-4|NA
TGTGCCAGCAGCCCGGGGACAGGGTTGCAGGAAAAACTGTTTTTT
CASSPGTGLQEKLFF
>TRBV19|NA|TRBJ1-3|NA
TGTGCCAGTAGTATAGCGACAGGACTTCTCTCTGGAAACACCATATATTTT
CASSIATGLLSGNTIYF
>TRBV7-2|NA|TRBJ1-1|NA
TGTGCCAGCAGCTTTCGGAGTATGAACACTGAAGCTTTCTTT
CASSFRSMNTEAFF
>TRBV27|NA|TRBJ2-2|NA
TGTGCCAGCAGTTTATTGCCAGGGGTCACCGGGGAGCTGTTTTTT
CASSLLPGVTGELFF